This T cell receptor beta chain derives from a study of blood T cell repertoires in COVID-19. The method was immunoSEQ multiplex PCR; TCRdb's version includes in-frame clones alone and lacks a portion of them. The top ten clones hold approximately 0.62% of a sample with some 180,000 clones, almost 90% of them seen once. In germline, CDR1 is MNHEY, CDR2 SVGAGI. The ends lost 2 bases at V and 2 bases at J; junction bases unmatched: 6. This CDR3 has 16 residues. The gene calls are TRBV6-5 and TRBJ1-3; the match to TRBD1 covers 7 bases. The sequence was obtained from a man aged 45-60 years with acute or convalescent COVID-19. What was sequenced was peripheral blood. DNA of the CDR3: TGTGCCAGCAGTTACACCACGCAGGGGGCTGGAAACACCATATATTTT. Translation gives CASSYTTQGAGNTIYF.